The 25 T cell receptor beta chains given below trace back to one sample, sequenced in a study of T cell responses to AZD1222 COVID-19 vaccine. Libraries were prepared by immunoSEQ multiplex PCR; TCRdb keeps only in-frame clonotypes and omits some of them. The sample holds around 120,000 clones, around 92% seen once. The sample consisted of peripheral blood, taken 28 days after the second AZD1222 dose. The receptors come from an adult who received the AZD1222 COVID-19 vaccine.

A single count supports this clone. This chain joins TRBV19 and TRBJ2-1; D gene unclear. Germline V gene sequence: CDR1 LNHDA, CDR2 SQIVND (reference sequence). The CDR3 has 16 amino acids. V lost 0 bases and J lost 9, with 18 bases in between. CDR3 residues: CASSIDPFRSVVEQFF. CDR3 coding DNA: TGTGCCAGTAGTATAGATCCTTTCCGGAGCGTGGTTGAGCAGTTCTTC.

This rearrangement joins TRBV6-5 to TRBJ2-1; D gene uncertain. The CDR3 covers 13 residues. The germline V gene has CDR1 MNHEY and CDR2 SVGAGI. V shed 8 bases and J shed 6 bases, with 14 bases lying between them. The CDR3 sequence: CASPTPSGNEQFF. The CDR3 DNA follows: TGTGCCAGCCCCACCCCGTCAGGCAATGAGCAGTTCTTC.

V and J are TRBV15 and TRBJ2-1, with 7 nucleotides matching TRBD2. With 5 bases clipped from V and 2 bases from J, the junction kept 12 bases outside the gene matches. Per the germline V gene, CDR1 is LNHNV and CDR2 is YYDKDF (reference sequence). The length of the CDR3 is 17 residues. The CDR3 loop reads CATSWTYSGLTYNEQFF. The CDR3 DNA reads as TGTGCCACCAGCTGGACGTATAGCGGGTTGACCTACAATGAGCAGTTCTTC.

The genes are TRBV3-1 (or the pseudogene TRBV3-2) and TRBJ2-7; D gene unclear. V was shortened by 0 bases and J by 12 bases, with 9 bases between the two germline ends. Germline-derived CDR1 and CDR2 are LGHDT and YNNKEL (reference sequence). This CDR3 is 11 amino acids long. The CDR3 sequence: CASSQDRTRYF. Here the CDR3 DNA reads TGTGCCAGCAGCCAAGACAGGACCAGGTACTTC.

The chain uses TRBV29-1 and TRBJ1-3; D is undetermined. CDR3 size: 13 residues. Trimming pared 7 bases from V and 2 bases from J, leaving 12 bases between. The germline CDR1 and CDR2 sequences are SQVTM and ANQGSEA. CDR3 protein: CSANLATGNTIYF. CDR3 bases: TGCAGCGCCAACTTGGCTACTGGAAACACCATATATTTT.

The genes are TRBV7-9 and TRBJ1-4; unclear D gene. Looked up from germline, CDR1 is SEHNR and CDR2 is FQNEAQ (reference sequence). The ends were cut back, 2 bases at V and 0 bases at J, with 7 bases in the middle. The CDR3 totals 15 residues. CDR3 bases: TGTGCCAGCAGCTTATCAGGTGCAACTAATGAAAAACTGTTTTTT. Protein sequence: CASSLSGATNEKLFF.

The V and J genes are TRBV2 and TRBJ2-6, with D possibly matching TRBD2 (6 bases). V dropped 9 bases and J dropped 0 bases, with 15 bases sitting between them. The CDR3 has 16 amino acids. CDR1 is SNHLY and CDR2 is FYNNEI in the germline V gene. The chain's CDR3 is CASGGTVYSGANVLTF. CDR3 nucleotide sequence: TGTGCCAGTGGCGGGACTGTTTACTCTGGGGCCAACGTCCTGACTTTC.

V is TRBV28 and J is TRBJ2-1, with 10 bases matching TRBD2. The V gene end was trimmed by 5 bases and the J gene end by 3 bases; junction bases not matched to a gene: 10. The V gene's germline CDR1 is MDHEN and CDR2 SYDVKM. The CDR3 contains 17 residues. CDR3 sequence reads: CASSPSKTSGLYNEQFF. CDR3 DNA: TGTGCCAGCAGTCCCTCCAAGACTAGCGGGCTCTACAATGAGCAGTTCTTC.

A single count supports this clone. This chain uses TRBV4-1 with TRBJ2-3, with D perhaps TRBD2 (7 bases). Germline V gene lookup returns CDR1 MGHRA and CDR2 YSYEKL. There are 17 residues in the CDR3. V was cut by 0 bases and J by 2 bases, with 15 bases left in between. CDR3 loop: CASSQDPSGGHTDTQYF. As DNA, the CDR3 is TGCGCCAGCAGCCAAGATCCTTCGGGGGGCCACACAGATACGCAGTATTTT.

V usage is TRBV7-2 and J usage is TRBJ1-2; unclear D gene. Germline CDR1 SGHTA, CDR2 FQGNSA. Trimming stripped 1 base from V and 4 bases from J, with 10 bases between. This CDR3 is 14 amino acids long. Written as DNA, the CDR3 is TGTGCCAGCAGCTTAGGAGGAGACGGCTATGGCTACACCTTC. It is translated as CASSLGGDGYGYTF.

V is TRBV5-1 and J is TRBJ2-7, with 7 bases identical to TRBD2. Germline CDR1 SGHRS, CDR2 YFSETQ. V lost 5 bases and J lost 3; bases outside the gene matches: 5. CDR3 length: 13 amino acids. CDR3 loop: CASRRAGVYEQYF. CDR3 nucleotides: TGCGCCAGCAGGAGGGCGGGGGTCTACGAGCAGTACTTC.

The rearrangement joins TRBV28 to TRBJ1-2; TRBD1 matches 7 bases. The CDR3 sequence is 13 residues long. Germline-derived CDR1 and CDR2 are MDHEN and SYDVKM. V lost 4 bases, J lost 2 bases, and 1 base stayed unmatched. The chain's CDR3 is CASSSGQNYGYTF. CDR3 DNA: TGTGCCAGCAGTTCGGGACAGAACTATGGCTACACCTTC.

The rearrangement links TRBV6-5 to TRBJ1-6; D is perhaps TRBD1 (5 bases). This CDR3 region has 16 residues. Germline lookup yields CDR1 MNHEY and CDR2 SVGAGI. Deletions cut 0 bases from V and 5 bases from J, with 11 bases between. This CDR3 reads CASSYSSGADNSPLHF. Here the CDR3 DNA reads TGTGCCAGCAGTTACTCTTCCGGGGCCGATAATTCACCCCTCCACTTT.

Concerning this clone itself: This sample also contains other DNA sequences that code for the same CDR3. The chain couples TRBV5-1 to TRBJ2-5, with unresolved D. Trimming cost V 1 base and J 5 bases, with 3 bases left between them. Germline V gives CDR1 SGHRS, CDR2 YFSETQ. The CDR3 length is 11 residues. Here the CDR3 reads CASSLRETQYF. In DNA, the CDR3 is TGCGCCAGCAGCTTGCGGGAGACCCAGTACTTC. Full variable domain (missing parts from reference TRBV5-1 and TRBJ2-5): KAGVTQTPRYLIKTRGQQVTLSCSPISGHRSVSWYQQTPGQGLQFLFEYFSETQRNKGNFPGRFSGRQFSNSRSEMNVSTLELGDSALYLCASSLRETQYFGPGTRLLVL.

The rearrangement joins TRBV27 to TRBJ2-1; D may be TRBD2 (5 bases). The CDR3 has 17 residues. From germline, CDR1 is MNHEY and CDR2 SMNVEV (reference sequence). V was cut by 0 bases and J by 8 bases, with 20 bases left in between. The CDR3: CASSLSIRGSDSHEQFF. The CDR3 DNA is TGTGCCAGCAGTTTATCAATCCGGGGAAGCGATTCCCATGAGCAGTTCTTC.

This chain uses TRBV13 with TRBJ1-6; maybe TRBD1 (5 bases). The CDR3 runs to 12 residues. The germline gives CDR1 PRHDT, CDR2 FYEKMQ (reference sequence). V gave up 4 bases and J gave up 14 bases, with 12 bases separating them. The chain's CDR3 is CASSWGDRALHF. The CDR3 nucleotides read TGTGCCAGCAGCTGGGGAGACAGAGCCCTCCACTTT.

This chain connects TRBV11-3 to TRBJ2-4, with 7 nucleotides matching TRBD1. With 5 bases clipped from V and 4 bases from J, the junction kept 8 bases outside the gene matches. The CDR3 contains 15 residues. Germline V lookup: CDR1 SGHNT, CDR2 YENEEA. The CDR3 reads CASSEQTTGKNIQYF. DNA for the CDR3: TGTGCCAGCAGCGAACAAACGACAGGGAAAAACATTCAGTACTTC.

This chain joins TRBV2 and TRBJ2-2, with 7 bases identical to TRBD2. Germline V gene data show CDR1 as SNHLY and CDR2 as FYNNEI. V was clipped by 8 bases and J by 4 bases; unmatched bases: 13. The CDR3 length is 16 residues. In DNA, the CDR3 is TGTGCCAGCGCTCTGGGCGCGGGAGCCGGCACCGGGGAGCTGTTTTTT. This sequence encodes CASALGAGAGTGELFF.

The rearrangement uses TRBV25-1 and TRBJ2-7; 10 bases line up with TRBD1. There are 13 residues in the CDR3. Trimming removed 6 bases from V and 4 bases from J; junction bases left unmatched: 3. Germline V CDR1 and CDR2: MGHDK, SYGVNS. CDR3 protein: CASRTDRGYEQYF. DNA for the CDR3: TGTGCCAGCAGGACGGACAGGGGGTACGAGCAGTACTTC.

This clone has more than one count but fewer than ten. This sequence joins TRBV2 and TRBJ1-4; TRBD1 is a possible D gene (5 bases). V lost 2 bases, J lost 8 bases, and 15 bases lay in between. CDR1 and CDR2 from the germline V gene are SNHLY and FYNNEI. The CDR3 is 15 residues long. The CDR3 spells CASSELGQGEEKLFF. CDR3 nucleotides: TGTGCCAGCAGTGAACTTGGTCAGGGAGAGGAAAAACTGTTTTTT.

The chain recombines TRBV28 with TRBJ2-7, with 13 nucleotides matching TRBD2. J gave up 5 bases and V 6 bases, and 7 bases lay outside the gene matches. The CDR3 length is 15 residues. Germline loops: CDR1 MDHEN, CDR2 SYDVKM. The CDR3: CASRRTSGRMDEQYF. In DNA form, the CDR3 reads TGTGCCAGCAGAAGGACTAGCGGGAGAATGGACGAGCAGTACTTC.

V and J are TRBV3-1 (or the pseudogene TRBV3-2) and TRBJ1-2, with D possibly matching TRBD1 (5 bases). The germline V gene has CDR1 LGHDT and CDR2 YNNKEL (reference sequence). Trimming pared 1 base from V and 3 bases from J, leaving 9 bases between. The CDR3 loop spans 14 amino acids. In DNA, the CDR3 is TGTGCCAGCAGCCAAGCGGGACGGGACTATGGCTACACCTTC. Its translation: CASSQAGRDYGYTF.

The chain employs TRBV27 and TRBJ2-1; D is perhaps TRBD2 (6 bases). The V gene's germline CDR1 is MNHEY and CDR2 SMNVEV (reference sequence). Deletions cut 2 bases from V and 0 bases from J, with 8 bases between. The CDR3 runs 15 residues. The CDR3 DNA reads as TGTGCCAGCAGTTTAAGAGCGGGCTCCTACAATGAGCAGTTCTTC. This encodes CASSLRAGSYNEQFF.

This clone appeared once. The chain employs TRBV28 and TRBJ1-2; TRBD1 is a possible D gene (6 bases). V was shortened by 3 bases and J by 6 bases, with 8 bases between the two germline ends. The CDR3 has 12 residues. Germline assignment: CDR1 MDHEN and CDR2 SYDVKM. The CDR3 region is CASSFRQDGYTF. The DNA of the CDR3 is TGTGCCAGCAGTTTTAGACAGGATGGCTACACCTTC.

A few counts support this clone. CDR3 amino acids: CASRPIQGKFQPQHF. The CDR3 DNA is TGTGCCAGCAGACCCATCCAGGGGAAATTTCAGCCCCAGCATTTT. The chain recombines TRBV2 with TRBJ1-5, with D possibly TRBD1 on 6 matching bases. Germline lookup yields CDR1 SNHLY and CDR2 FYNNEI. V lost 6 bases and J 6 bases, leaving 18 bases between the germline ends. The CDR3 extends over 15 amino acids.